This T cell receptor (beta chain) was documented in a study of blood T cell repertoires in COVID-19. About the research overall: PBMCs, B-cell-depleted T cells, or T cells provided the cDNA or gDNA that made up the material.

This clone has more than one count but fewer than ten. In the original processing: Using reference gene primer amplification, nucleated cell counts were estimated. Here immunoSEQ multiplex PCR was the method, and the copy in TCRdb shows in-frame clones only, minus some. V and J calls and clone size are those listed in that table; D and trimming were worked out from the DNA. The table has around 100,000 clones, around 84% seen once; the top ten hold 9.5% to 15%. Germline CDR1 and CDR2: SNHLY and FYNNEI. V trimming: 6 bases; J trimming: 2 bases; junction bases outside the gene matches: 4. The CDR3 has 14 residues.

This receptor was identified in a human donor in a cohort sampled during active COVID-19. The genes are TRBV2 and TRBJ2-1, with 7 bases identical to TRBD2. The specimen sequenced was peripheral blood. The CDR3 reads CASRGGTPYNEQFF. CDR3 sequence (DNA): TGTGCCAGCAGGGGAGGGACCCCCTACAATGAGCAGTTCTTC.